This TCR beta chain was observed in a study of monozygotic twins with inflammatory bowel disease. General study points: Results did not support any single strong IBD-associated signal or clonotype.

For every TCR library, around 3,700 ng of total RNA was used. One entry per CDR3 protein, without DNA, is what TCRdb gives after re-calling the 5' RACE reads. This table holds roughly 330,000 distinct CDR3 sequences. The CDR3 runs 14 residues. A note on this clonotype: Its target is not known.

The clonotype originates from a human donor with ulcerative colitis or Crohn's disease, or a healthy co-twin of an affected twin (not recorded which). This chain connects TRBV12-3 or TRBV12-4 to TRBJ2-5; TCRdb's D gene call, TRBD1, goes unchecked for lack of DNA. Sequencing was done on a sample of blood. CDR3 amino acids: CASSLAHRFETQYF.